The rows below give T cell receptor beta chains drawn from one sample of a study of blood T cells in healthy people across ages. TCRdb re-derived calls from the 5' RACE reads in MiXCR, one entry per CDR3 protein. The repertoire holds 650,000 to 800,000 distinct CDR3 sequences, with under 45% as singletons. The sequenced material came from blood. The receptors come from a man aged 60 to 69 in good health. Each CDR3 is given without its conserved first and last residue.

cdr3_length | j_call | v_call | cdr3_aa
13 | TRBJ1-2 | TRBV5-1 | ASSLDTGGFYGYT
14 | TRBJ1-2 | TRBV5-1 | ASSSRSGTGGSGYT
14 | TRBJ2-2 | TRBV5-1 | ASNHGLASNTGELF
12 | TRBJ1-2 | TRBV29-1 | SVPWTGPNYGYT
11 | TRBJ2-1 | TRBV5-1 | ASSTSDYNEQF
11 | TRBJ2-7 | TRBV7-2 | ASSLLVGVEQY
11 | TRBJ1-2 | TRBV14 | ASSQQELYGYT
14 | - | TRBV9 | ASSVGATNLQETQY
12 | TRBJ1-1 | TRBV9 | ASSPWEGFAEAF
15 | TRBJ2-7 | TRBV20-1 | SARDRGGSRSSYEQY
15 | TRBJ2-1 | TRBV4-1 | ASSQVVGDRGYNEQF
14 | TRBJ1-2 | TRBV14 | ASSQGPAAISYGYT
10 | TRBJ2-3 | TRBV7-2 | TSSSVINTQY
16 | - | TRBV7-2 | ASSLVAGGPQRTYEQY
13 | TRBJ1-1 | TRBV19 | ASQDSLPMNTEAF
9 | TRBJ2-5 | TRBV20-1 | SCDRAETQY
12 | TRBJ1-2 | TRBV6-6 | ASSRRDDRDGYT
12 | TRBJ2-3 | TRBV6-2/TRBV6-3 | ASRRGQGAFTQY
13 | TRBJ2-5 | TRBV12-3/TRBV12-4 | ASQSKGRKGETQY
14 | TRBJ2-1 | TRBV24-1 | ATSDSTGLRYNEQF
13 | TRBJ2-7 | TRBV20-1 | SARDPGQGAYEQY
15 | TRBJ2-2 | TRBV21-1 | ASSNMVNRGNTGELF
13 | TRBJ2-4 | TRBV9 | ASSTRDRDGNIQY
12 | - | TRBV5-1 | ASSFEYPGDEQY
13 | TRBJ2-2 | TRBV12-3/TRBV12-4 | ASSLGTSGPRGLF
11 | TRBJ2-7 | TRBV27 | ASSVRGSYEQY
13 | TRBJ2-3 | TRBV5-5 | ASSKGPLTPDTQY
13 | TRBJ2-7 | TRBV7-8 | ASSLVRHKYNEQY
14 | TRBJ1-2 | TRBV5-6 | ASSFYRESYSYGYT
14 | TRBJ1-3 | TRBV7-9 | ASSPTEGATGNTIY
11 | TRBJ1-1 | TRBV6-1 | ASSLLRGTEAF
14 | - | TRBV27 | ASSSPAVSGRYEQY
10 | TRBJ1-5 | TRBV10-3 | AVGRDNQPQH
14 | TRBJ2-2 | TRBV5-5 | ASSLVMLAMDGELF
13 | TRBJ1-4 | TRBV6-5 | ASSYSRGNGEKLF
13 | TRBJ2-3 | TRBV20-1 | SASERGGLIDTQY
14 | TRBJ1-4 | TRBV6-6 | ASSYHGQGRNEKLF
15 | TRBJ1-6 | TRBV5-6 | ASSLAGANDFGSPLH
13 | TRBJ2-7 | TRBV3-1 | ASSRAEARSHEQY
10 | TRBJ2-5 | TRBV6-2/TRBV6-3 | ASSQTSHEQY
12 | TRBJ2-7 | TRBV5-6 | ASSLGLTIVEQY
15 | TRBJ2-1 | TRBV4-3 | ASSQDFSGGAGNEQF
17 | TRBJ2-2 | TRBV6-1 | ASSRGLASGGTNTGELF
12 | TRBJ1-5 | TRBV20-1 | SARMTGKYQPQH